A single sample gave rise to the 28 T cell receptor beta chains below, sequenced in a study of T cells after yellow fever vaccination. Using its own MiXCR run on the 5' RACE reads, TCRdb lists one record per CDR3 protein. The sample contains 600,000 to 750,000 distinct CDR3 sequences, approximately 13% of which appear only once. Sample: PBMCs, taken on the day of the yellow fever booster vaccination. The source of these receptors is a man in his thirties or forties who received the YFV17D yellow fever vaccine.

This clonotype was counted between two and nine times. The chain recombines TRBV7-3 with TRBJ1-5, with D maybe TRBD1 (5 bases). Germline loops: CDR1 SGHTA, CDR2 FQGTGA. This CDR3 contains 13 residues. Trimming shortened V by 5 bases and J by 6 bases, and 11 bases separated the two germline ends. In nucleotides, the CDR3 is TGTGCCAGCAGCCAAGGGGTGCTTCAGCCCCAGCATTTT. Translated, it gives CASSQGVLQPQHF. Variable domain in full (rest from reference TRBV7-3 and TRBJ1-5): GAGVSQTPSNKVTEKGKYVELRCDPISGHTALYWYRQSLGQGPEFLIYFQGTGAADDSGLPNDRFFAVRPEGSVSTLKIQRTERGDSAVYLCASSQGVLQPQHFGDGTRLSIL.

This rearrangement joins TRBV9 to TRBJ2-3; either TRBD1 or TRBD2 may supply D (5 bases each). Germline-derived CDR1 and CDR2 are SGDLS and YYNGEE. The V end was cut by 0 bases, the J end by 2 bases, with 10 bases between. The CDR3 is 15 residues long. CDR3 sequence (DNA): TGTGCCAGCAGCGTAGCGAGGGACCCCACAGATACGCAGTATTTT. Protein: CASSVARDPTDTQYF.

This clonotype has only a few counts. V gene TRBV6-1 combines with J gene TRBJ2-3; 15 bases fit TRBD2. With V trimmed by 4 bases and J by 8 bases, 10 bases remained unmatched. The CDR3 spans 17 residues. Germline assignment: CDR1 MNHNS and CDR2 SASEGT. The CDR3 loop is CASSGGLAGLAGGTQYF. The CDR3 DNA reads as TGTGCCAGCAGTGGGGGACTAGCGGGACTAGCGGGGGGTACGCAGTATTTT.

The rearrangement joins TRBV29-1 to TRBJ2-3, with D perhaps matching TRBD1 (5 bases). V was cut by 6 bases and J by 0 bases, with 13 bases left in between. Germline V gives CDR1 SQVTM, CDR2 ANQGSEA. This CDR3 has 14 residues. This CDR3 is CSVRAETSTDTQYF. The CDR3 DNA is TGCAGCGTCAGGGCTGAAACTAGCACAGATACGCAGTATTTT.

The DNA of the CDR3 is TGCAGTGCGTTACCCGGGCCCAATCAGCCCCAGCATTTT. This encodes CSALPGPNQPQHF. The chain has TRBV20-1 and TRBJ1-5; D is ambiguous. Trimming shortened V by 6 bases and J by 3 bases, and 12 bases separated the two germline ends. Germline CDR1 is DFQATT and CDR2 is SNEGSKA (reference sequence). This CDR3 contains 13 residues.

This clonotype was found many times. J is TRBJ2-1 and V is TRBV5-1; 11 nucleotides match TRBD2. The V and J ends lost 4 bases and 6 bases, in that order; junction bases with no gene match: 6. The CDR3 is 15 residues long. Germline lookup yields CDR1 SGHRS and CDR2 YFSETQ. CDR3 sequence: CASSPTSGGLNEQFF. The DNA of the CDR3 is TGCGCCAGCAGCCCAACTAGCGGGGGACTCAATGAGCAGTTCTTC.

Only a few counts were recorded for this clonotype. This chain connects TRBV9 to TRBJ2-1; 7 bases match TRBD2. Per the germline V gene, CDR1 is SGDLS and CDR2 is YYNGEE. The ends lost 3 bases at V and 4 bases at J; junction bases unmatched: 10. The CDR3 totals 16 residues. DNA for the CDR3: TGTGCCAGCAGCGAAACTAGCGAGAGAGCATACAATGAGCAGTTCTTC. This encodes CASSETSERAYNEQFF.

This clonotype was picked up a small number of times. V gene TRBV28 combines with J gene TRBJ2-7, with TRBD2 identical over 8 bases. V lost 5 bases and J lost 5; bases outside the gene matches: 20. This CDR3 comprises 18 residues. Per the germline V gene, CDR1 is MDHEN and CDR2 is SYDVKM. DNA for the CDR3: TGTGCCAGCAGTCCAGGAGAGACACTGAAGCGGGAGTATGACGAGCAGTACTTC. Encoded protein: CASSPGETLKREYDEQYF.

The CDR3 spells CASSFRQGGGQFF. CDR3 coding DNA: TGTGCCAGCAGCTTTAGGCAGGGGGGAGGACAGTTCTTC. The chain links TRBV7-9 to TRBJ2-1, with D maybe TRBD1 (7 bases). The V end lost 3 bases, the J end lost 13 bases, and 16 bases lay between the germline ends. The V gene's germline CDR1 is SEHNR and CDR2 FQNEAQ (reference sequence). This CDR3 has 13 residues.

The chain has TRBV6-2 or TRBV6-3 and TRBJ2-1, with 11 bases matching TRBD2. Germline CDR1 MNHEY, CDR2 SVGEGT. V shed 6 bases, J shed 2 bases, and the junction held 9 bases outside the gene matches. This CDR3 has 17 residues. The CDR3, as DNA: TGTGCCAGCAGCCCCTTCGGGACTAGCGGTCCCTACAATGAGCAGTTCTTC. Amino acids: CASSPFGTSGPYNEQFF.

The V call is TRBV10-3, the J call TRBJ1-3; the D is unclear. Per germline, CDR1 ENHRY and CDR2 SYGVKD. CDR3 length equals 15 residues. Trimming pared 3 bases from V and 1 base from J, leaving 10 bases between. DNA for the CDR3: TGTGCCATCAGTGACGACCATCTTTCTGGAAACACCATATATTTT. Its translation: CAISDDHLSGNTIYF.

This clonotype showed up many times. V is TRBV15 and J is TRBJ2-7; D not resolved. The V gene's germline CDR1 is LNHNV and CDR2 YYDKDF (reference sequence). The CDR3 is 13 residues long. V lost 5 bases to trimming and J lost 2 bases, with 10 bases between them. The DNA for the CDR3 is TGTGCCACCAGCGGAACGGTAGCCTACGAGCAGTACTTC. As protein: CATSGTVAYEQYF.

V usage is TRBV6-2 or TRBV6-3 and J usage is TRBJ2-6; TRBD1 is a possible D gene (6 bases). V was pared by 2 bases and J by 2 bases, with 13 bases between. The CDR3 loop spans 17 amino acids. Germline values: CDR1 MNHEY, CDR2 SVGEGT. Written as DNA, the CDR3 is TGTGCCAGCAGTTACCTCCGGACAGCCCCTGGGGCCAACGTCCTGACTTTC. Its protein is CASSYLRTAPGANVLTF.

This clonotype was recorded a few times. This chain joins TRBV6-6 and TRBJ2-2; D is ambiguous. Germline V lookup: CDR1 MNHNY, CDR2 SVGAGI (reference sequence). The CDR3 length is 13 residues. The germline V and J ends were trimmed by 7 bases and 4 bases, with 10 bases remaining between them. CDR3 coding DNA: TGTGCCAGCACACTAATCATCACCGGGGAGCTGTTTTTT. The encoded protein is CASTLIITGELFF.

The chain has TRBV5-1 and TRBJ2-1, with 8 nucleotides matching TRBD2. Germline V gene sequence: CDR1 SGHRS, CDR2 YFSETQ. This CDR3 region has 18 residues. The trim removed 4 bases at V and 8 bases at J, leaving 20 bases unmatched. The CDR3 nucleotides read TGCGCCAGCAGCGATGACAGAGCCGGGACTAGGATAATGTATGAGCAGTTCTTC. Amino acid sequence: CASSDDRAGTRIMYEQFF.

This clonotype showed up many times. The CDR3 loop reads CSVAGGSSYEQYF. CDR3 in DNA: TGCAGTGTAGCGGGAGGTAGCTCCTACGAGCAGTACTTC. J is TRBJ2-7 and V is TRBV29-1; 10 bases are a match to TRBD2. The CDR3 has 13 residues. Per germline, CDR1 SQVTM and CDR2 ANQGSEA.

This clonotype was seen a few times. This chain connects TRBV19 to TRBJ2-2; 12 bases line up with TRBD2. V lost 5 bases to trimming and J lost 7 bases; unmatched junction nucleotides: 8. Germline CDR1 is LNHDA and CDR2 is SQIVND (reference sequence). There are 16 residues in the CDR3. The DNA for the CDR3 is TGTGCCAGTAGTCAACTAGCGGGAGGCGGTGGCGGGGAGCTGTTTTTT. It translates to CASSQLAGGGGGELFF.

This rearrangement joins TRBV27 to TRBJ2-7, with 8 bases lining up with TRBD1. Germline assignment: CDR1 MNHEY and CDR2 SMNVEV (reference sequence). The CDR3 sequence is 14 residues long. After removal of 6 bases from V and 3 bases from J, the junction contained 7 bases not matched to a gene. This CDR3 is CASSLDREIYEQYF. In nucleotides, the CDR3 is TGTGCCAGCAGCCTGGACAGGGAGATCTACGAGCAGTACTTC.

This clonotype appeared a few times. The J gene is TRBJ2-1, the V gene TRBV6-1; unclear D gene. V shed 7 bases and J shed 5 bases, with 18 bases lying between them. The CDR3 covers 15 residues. Germline V gene lookup returns CDR1 MNHNS and CDR2 SASEGT. The CDR3 DNA reads TGTGCCAGCACCCCCATAGCCGGAAATCACAATGAGCAGTTCTTC. Its protein is CASTPIAGNHNEQFF.

This clonotype was counted a few times. CDR3 residues: CASSWDRSSYEQYF. CDR3 in DNA: TGTGCCAGCAGTTGGGACAGGAGCTCCTACGAGCAGTACTTC. The J gene is TRBJ2-7, the V gene TRBV28, with 8 bases identical to TRBD1. Germline V gene data show CDR1 as MDHEN and CDR2 as SYDVKM. Unmatched junction bases numbered 2, after V lost 4 bases and J lost 0 bases. The CDR3 length is 14 residues.

The chain combines TRBV6-2 or TRBV6-3 with TRBJ2-5; 10 bases fit TRBD2. This CDR3 has 12 residues. V was pared by 6 bases and J by 10 bases, with 5 bases of the junction left unmatched. Germline V lookup: CDR1 MNHEY, CDR2 SVGEGT. The CDR3 reads CASRPGLAIQYF. The CDR3 nucleotides read TGTGCCAGCAGGCCGGGACTAGCGATCCAGTACTTC.

This chain joins TRBV5-4 and TRBJ2-1; the D gene could be TRBD1 or TRBD2 (5 bases each). The CDR3 spans 15 residues. Germline V gene data show CDR1 as SGHNT and CDR2 as YYREEE (reference sequence). V dropped 0 bases and J dropped 3 bases, with 10 bases sitting between them. The CDR3 spells CASSLVEGFYNEQFF. In DNA form, the CDR3 reads TGTGCCAGCAGCTTGGTAGAGGGGTTCTACAATGAGCAGTTCTTC.

This clonotype was observed a few times. The chain recombines TRBV7-9 with TRBJ2-4; D might be TRBD2 (5 bases). V was cut by 2 bases and J by 3 bases, with 17 bases left in between. There are 17 residues in the CDR3. From germline, CDR1 is SEHNR and CDR2 FQNEAQ (reference sequence). The CDR3 here is CASSLTSGEKGKNIQYF. As DNA, the CDR3 is TGTGCCAGCAGCTTAACTTCTGGGGAGAAGGGCAAAAACATTCAGTACTTC.

The V and J genes are TRBV11-2 and TRBJ2-1; 9 bases match TRBD2. The V gene end was trimmed by 0 bases and the J gene end by 5 bases; junction bases not matched to a gene: 14. This CDR3 has 19 amino acids. CDR1 and CDR2 (germline): SGHAT, FQNNGV. DNA for the CDR3: TGTGCCAGCAGCTTAGAGATAGCGGGAGTTCTCGGGGGGGACAATGAGCAGTTCTTC. It is translated as CASSLEIAGVLGGDNEQFF.

This clonotype was recorded a few times. The genes are TRBV7-9 and TRBJ2-5; a weak D match, TRBD1 (6 bases). The CDR3 length is 15 residues. Per germline, CDR1 SEHNR and CDR2 FQNEAQ (reference sequence). The germline V and J ends were trimmed by 5 bases and 5 bases, with 18 bases remaining between them. This CDR3 is CASSTGQSSWETQYF. In DNA form, the CDR3 reads TGTGCCAGCAGCACCGGACAGAGCTCATGGGAGACCCAGTACTTC.

The chain employs TRBV5-4 and TRBJ2-1, with a weak D call TRBD1 (6 bases). Germline assignment: CDR1 SGHNT and CDR2 YYREEE (reference sequence). This CDR3 is built from 14 residues. Trimming cost V 5 bases and J 4 bases, with 13 bases left between them. CDR3 nucleotides: TGTGCCAGCAGAATCAGGGGCCGTTACAATGAGCAGTTCTTC. It specifies CASRIRGRYNEQFF.

This clonotype turned up a few times. The chain combines TRBV2 with TRBJ2-4, with D unresolved. This CDR3 spans 11 amino acids. The V gene lost 7 bases and the J gene lost 6 bases, with 7 bases spanning the gap. CDR1 is SNHLY and CDR2 is FYNNEI in the germline V gene. The CDR3 DNA is TGTGCCAGCAATGGCGTAAACATTCAGTACTTC. Translating gives CASNGVNIQYF.

The CDR3 is CASSQDRGGVSYEQYF. In DNA form, the CDR3 reads TGCGCCAGCAGCCAAGATCGCGGGGGGGTCTCCTACGAGCAGTACTTC. The rearrangement uses TRBV4-3 and TRBJ2-7; TRBD2 aligns across 9 bases. Per germline, CDR1 LGHNA and CDR2 YSLEER. The CDR3 runs to 16 residues. V lost 0 bases, J lost 0 bases, and 3 bases stayed unmatched.